These T cell receptor beta chains were read from a single sample in a study of T cell changes during pregnancy in multiple sclerosis. Here immunoSEQ multiplex PCR was the method, and the copy in TCRdb shows in-frame clones only, minus some. Of around 30,000 clones listed, 80% to 90% were seen once; the top ten hold about 10%. This specimen was CD8+ T cells from peripheral blood mononuclear cells, taken in the second trimester of pregnancy. These TCRs come from a female donor with multiple sclerosis, enrolled in a pregnancy study. Both conserved end residues are part of each CDR3. The D gene is left open where the match is weak. Size tells how often a clone was seen (once, few, many) or the class of an expanded clone, and some rows leave it out.

clone size	V gene	D gene	J gene	CDR3 DNA	CDR3 protein
NA	TRBV9	NA	TRBJ1-1	TGTGCCAGCAGCGTAGGCAGGGGTCCTCGGGGGAACACTGAAGCTTTCTTT	CASSVGRGPRGNTEAFF
NA	TRBV6-5	TRBD2	TRBJ2-3	TGTGCCAGCAGTTACGGGAGGGCAGATACGCAGTATTTT	CASSYGRADTQYF
NA	TRBV10-2	NA	TRBJ2-7	TGCGCCAGCAGTGTTCTACGGTACGAGCAGTACTTC	CASSVLRYEQYF
NA	TRBV27	TRBD2	TRBJ2-1	TGTGCCAGCAGTGCCCCGGGACTACCCCCCGAGCAGTTCTTC	CASSAPGLPPEQFF
NA	TRBV7-9	TRBD2	TRBJ2-5	TGTGCCAGCGAGTTCCCACAGCGGGGGGCTCCCCAGTACTTC	CASEFPQRGAPQYF
NA	TRBV5-6	NA	TRBJ2-7	TGTGCCAGCAGCACCCGACAGGAGCAGTACTTC	CASSTRQEQYF
NA	TRBV13	NA	TRBJ2-7	TGTGCCAGCAGCATGGGCGGGACCTACGAGCAGTACTTC	CASSMGGTYEQYF
NA	TRBV6-6	TRBD2	TRBJ2-7	TGTGCCAGCAGGTATAGCGGGAGCGGATACGAGCAGTACTTC	CASRYSGSGYEQYF
NA	TRBV6-1	NA	TRBJ1-5	TGTGCCAGCAGTGGGTTCCGGGACATAAGTCAGCCCCAGCATTTT	CASSGFRDISQPQHF
few	TRBV4-2	NA	TRBJ2-2	TGTGCCAGCAGCCAGCGCACCGGGGAGCTGTTTTTT	CASSQRTGELFF
few	TRBV14	NA	TRBJ1-2	TGTGCCAGCAGCCCGGAGGGACGGTGGAGCTATGGCTACACCTTC	CASSPEGRWSYGYTF
NA	TRBV5-6	NA	TRBJ2-5	TGTGCCAGCAGCCGGTTCCAAGAGACCCAGTACTTC	CASSRFQETQYF
NA	TRBV7-9	TRBD2	TRBJ2-5	TGTGCCAGCAGCTCGGGACTAGGACGCACCCAGTACTTC	CASSSGLGRTQYF
NA	TRBV2	NA	TRBJ2-7	TGTGCCAGCGTACGTAGGGGCTCCTACGAGCAGTACTTC	CASVRRGSYEQYF
NA	TRBV6-5	NA	TRBJ2-2	TGTGCCAGCAGTTACACGGTAGAGAACACCGGGGAGCTGTTTTTT	CASSYTVENTGELFF
NA	TRBV6-1	NA	TRBJ2-7	TGTGCCAGCAGTGCTCTCGAGCAGTACTTC	CASSALEQYF
NA	TRBV7-9	NA	TRBJ2-5	TGTGCCAGCAGCTTACCGGACTTCCATGGAGGAGAGACCCAGTACTTC	CASSLPDFHGGETQYF
NA	TRBV5-4	NA	TRBJ1-1	TGTGCCAGCAGTCCGTACATGAACACTGAAGCTTTCTTT	CASSPYMNTEAFF
NA	TRBV10-3	TRBD1	TRBJ2-6	TGTGCCATCAGTGAGTTCGGACAGGGGGCCTCTGGGGCCAACGTCCTGACTTTC	CAISEFGQGASGANVLTF
NA	TRBV6-6	NA	TRBJ2-2	TGTGCCAGCAGTTACTTAGCCGGGGAGCTGTTTTTT	CASSYLAGELFF
NA	TRBV28	NA	TRBJ2-7	TGTGCCAGCAGTTTAAAGACCTTGTCGGGCGAGCAGTACTTC	CASSLKTLSGEQYF
NA	TRBV27	NA	TRBJ2-5	TGTGCCAGCAGTTCTACAGAGACCCAGTACTTC	CASSSTETQYF
once	TRBV23-1	TRBD1	TRBJ1-4	TGCGCCAGCAGTCAGGAAGTACAGGGGAATGAAAAACTGTTTTTT	CASSQEVQGNEKLFF
NA	TRBV27	NA	TRBJ2-7	TGTGCCAGCAGTACCCAACAGGGTTACGAGCAGTACTTC	CASSTQQGYEQYF
NA	TRBV19	NA	TRBJ2-1	TGTGCCAGTAGTATCAGGACTATTGATGAGCAGTTCTTC	CASSIRTIDEQFF
NA	TRBV9	NA	TRBJ2-7	TGTGCCAGCAGCGTAGGTCGACAAGGATTAAACGAGCAGTACTTC	CASSVGRQGLNEQYF
NA	TRBV6-9	NA	TRBJ2-4	TGTGCCAGCAGTACTACTAGCTTCGTAGCCAAAAACATTCAGTACTTC	CASSTTSFVAKNIQYF
NA	TRBV7-6	TRBD2	TRBJ2-1	TGTGCCAGCAGCTCGGGGGGGCTAAGCCACAATGAGCAGTTCTTC	CASSSGGLSHNEQFF
NA	TRBV9	TRBD1	TRBJ1-2	TGTGCCAGCGCCCGAGGGGGCGATGGCTACACCTTC	CASARGGDGYTF
NA	TRBV6-6	TRBD1	TRBJ1-1	TGTGCCAGTCTAATAACACAGGGGGGGCCTGAAGCTTTCTTT	CASLITQGGPEAFF
NA	TRBV28	TRBD1	TRBJ2-2	TGTGCCAGCAGTTTATTGACAGGGAGTGCCGGGGAGCTGTTTTTT	CASSLLTGSAGELFF
NA	TRBV9	TRBD1	TRBJ2-2	TGTGCCAGCAGCGATGGACAGGGACGAGGAACCGGGGAGCTGTTTTTT	CASSDGQGRGTGELFF
NA	TRBV2	NA	TRBJ1-3	TGTGCCAGCTCTACCCCCTTCTCTGGAAACACCATATATTTT	CASSTPFSGNTIYF
NA	TRBV28	TRBD2	TRBJ2-1	TGTGCCAGCAGTCCAACCGGGACACGGGGACTAGCGTACTACAATGAGCAGTTCTTC	CASSPTGTRGLAYYNEQFF
NA	TRBV27	NA	TRBJ2-7	TGTGCCAGCAGTTTGGGCAGTACCTACGAGCAGTACTTC	CASSLGSTYEQYF
few	TRBV5-8	NA	TRBJ1-2	TGTGCCAGCAGCTTGGGGAGCTATGGCTACACCTTC	CASSLGSYGYTF
NA	TRBV9	TRBD2	TRBJ2-3	TGTGCCAGCATGGCGGGGGGGACGTTAGATACGCAGTATTTT	CASMAGGTLDTQYF
NA	TRBV25-1	TRBD2	TRBJ2-7	TGTGCCAGCAGCGGGGGGTACGAGCAGTACTTC	CASSGGYEQYF
NA	TRBV21-1	NA	TRBJ2-7	TGTGCCAGCAGCAAATTTTGGACAGCCTACGAGCAGTACTTC	CASSKFWTAYEQYF
NA	TRBV16	TRBD2	TRBJ2-7	TGTGCCAGCAGCCAATCAGGGACTAGCGGGAACTACGAGCAGTACTTC	CASSQSGTSGNYEQYF
NA	TRBV5-1	NA	TRBJ1-2	TGCGCCAGCAGCTTGCCGGCAGGGCCCTCGGGAGCTGGCGGCTACACCTTC	CASSLPAGPSGAGGYTF
once	TRBV28	TRBD1	TRBJ2-7	TGTGCCAGCAGTTTTCGGACAGGGCTCTCCGAGCAGTACTTC	CASSFRTGLSEQYF
NA	TRBV27	TRBD2	TRBJ2-1	TGTGCCAGCAGTTTAAGGGAGGGCCTACCTACAATTGAGCAGTTCTTC	CASSLREGLPTIEQFF
NA	TRBV10-3	NA	TRBJ1-1	TGTGCCATCAGTGCGGGAGGGTCCTCTGAAGCTTTCTTT	CAISAGGSSEAFF
NA	TRBV5-1	NA	TRBJ2-1	TGCGCCAGCAGCCCGGACAGTAGCAATGAGCAGTTCTTC	CASSPDSSNEQFF
NA	TRBV6-5	NA	TRBJ2-1	TGTGCCAGCAGCCTGGACAGTAGCTCCTACAATGAGCAGTTCTTC	CASSLDSSSYNEQFF
NA	TRBV27	TRBD1	TRBJ2-7	TGTGCCAGCAGTTTAGGGACAGGGGGCTCCGAGCAGTACTTC	CASSLGTGGSEQYF